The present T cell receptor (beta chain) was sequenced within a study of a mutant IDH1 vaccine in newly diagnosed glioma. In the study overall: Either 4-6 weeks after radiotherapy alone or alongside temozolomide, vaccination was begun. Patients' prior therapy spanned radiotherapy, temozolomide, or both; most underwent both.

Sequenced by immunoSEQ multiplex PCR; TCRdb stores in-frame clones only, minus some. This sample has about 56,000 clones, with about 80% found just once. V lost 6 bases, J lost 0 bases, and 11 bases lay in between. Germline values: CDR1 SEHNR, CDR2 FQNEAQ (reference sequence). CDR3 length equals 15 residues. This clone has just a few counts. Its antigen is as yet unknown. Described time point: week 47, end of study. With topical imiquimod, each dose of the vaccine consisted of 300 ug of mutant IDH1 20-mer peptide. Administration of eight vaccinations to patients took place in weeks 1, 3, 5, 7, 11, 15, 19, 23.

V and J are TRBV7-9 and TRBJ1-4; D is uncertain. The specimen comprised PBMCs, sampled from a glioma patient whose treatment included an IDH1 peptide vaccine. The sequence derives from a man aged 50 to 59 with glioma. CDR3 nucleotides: TGTGCCAGCAGTCCGTACCAAGCAACTAATGAAAAACTGTTTTTT. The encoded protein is CASSPYQATNEKLFF.